Presented here are 25 T cell receptor beta chains from one specimen sequenced in a study of identical twins. A single record per CDR3 protein comes from TCRdb applying MiXCR to the 5' RACE reads. Here the sample spans some 900,000 distinct CDR3 sequences, about 12% being singletons. In addition, the sample was reused for a study of yellow fever vaccine responses in identical twins.

The sample consisted of PBMCs. The receptors shown here come from a woman younger than 35 in good health.

This clonotype was recorded many times. V gene TRBV2 combines with J gene TRBJ2-2; 10 bases fit TRBD1. V lost 0 bases to trimming and J lost 4 bases; unmatched junction nucleotides: 5. Germline CDR1 SNHLY, CDR2 FYNNEI. The CDR3 has 17 amino acids. The CDR3 DNA sequence: TGTGCCAGCAGTGAAGCGGGGACAGGGGTCATCACCGGGGAGCTGTTTTTT. It specifies CASSEAGTGVITGELFF.

This clonotype was seen a handful of times. This chain links TRBV4-1 with TRBJ1-4; D not certain. V lost 1 base and J lost 4, with 7 bases in between. This CDR3 is 14 amino acids long. Germline V CDR1 and CDR2: MGHRA, YSYEKL. The CDR3 region has the DNA TGCGCCAGCAGCCAAGGAAATCTTAATGAAAAACTGTTTTTT. Translated, it gives CASSQGNLNEKLFF.

This clonotype came up a few times. The J gene is TRBJ1-2, the V gene TRBV28, with TRBD1 matching over 9 bases. This CDR3 region has 15 residues. Trimming took 6 bases from V and 4 from J; bases not matched to a gene: 9. Germline CDR1 and CDR2: MDHEN and SYDVKM. The CDR3 sequence: CASSQGTGFGYGYTF. DNA of the CDR3: TGTGCCAGCAGCCAAGGGACAGGGTTCGGCTATGGCTACACCTTC.

This clonotype was seen only a few times. The V gene is TRBV27, the J gene TRBJ1-1; TRBD1 might be the D (6 bases). Germline CDR1 reads MNHEY; CDR2 reads SMNVEV (reference sequence). The CDR3 is 16 amino acids. V lost 5 bases and J 0 bases, leaving 16 bases between the germline ends. CDR3 region: CASSPYIQGMNTEAFF. The DNA for the CDR3 is TGTGCCAGCAGTCCATATATACAGGGAATGAACACTGAAGCTTTCTTT.

The V gene is TRBV9, the J gene TRBJ2-1; 12 bases align to TRBD2. This CDR3 is 15 amino acids long. The germline V gene has CDR1 SGDLS and CDR2 YYNGEE. Trimming cost V 0 bases and J 8 bases; bases outside gene matches: 3. CDR3 region: CASSVDPSGRDEQFF. CDR3 nucleotides: TGTGCCAGCAGCGTAGACCCTAGCGGGAGGGATGAGCAGTTCTTC.

The chain carries TRBV15 and TRBJ2-3; TRBD2 aligns across 10 bases. From germline, CDR1 is LNHNV and CDR2 YYDKDF (reference sequence). V lost 4 bases to trimming and J lost 1 base; unmatched junction nucleotides: 8. CDR3 length: 17 residues. The CDR3 bases are TGTGCCACCAGCATTCTCGAGAGCGGGGGGGGCACAGATACGCAGTATTTT. This encodes CATSILESGGGTDTQYF.

V usage is TRBV12-3 or TRBV12-4 and J usage is TRBJ1-5, with 8 bases fitting TRBD1. J was trimmed by 6 bases and V by 10 bases; bases with no gene match: 8. The CDR3 sequence is 13 residues long. The DNA of the CDR3 is TGTGCCACACAGGGGGAAGTGGGTCAGCCCCAGCATTTT. Protein product: CATQGEVGQPQHF.

The rearrangement joins TRBV5-1 to TRBJ2-3, with D perhaps TRBD1 or TRBD2 (5 bases each). The length of the CDR3 is 13 residues. V was pared by 1 base and J by 4 bases, with 7 bases between. The germline CDR1 and CDR2 sequences are SGHRS and YFSETQ. CDR3 in amino acids: CASSLPGPDTQYF. CDR3 sequence (DNA): TGCGCCAGCAGCTTGCCGGGACCAGATACGCAGTATTTT.

This clonotype was observed a handful of times. The chain links TRBV12-3 or TRBV12-4 to TRBJ2-4; D is unclear. V lost 0 bases, J lost 6 bases, and 6 bases lay in between. The CDR3 sequence is 13 residues long. The CDR3 DNA reads TGTGCCAGCAGTTTAGCGTGGCGAAACATTCAGTACTTC. It yields the protein CASSLAWRNIQYF.

The gene calls are TRBV24-1 and TRBJ2-1, with 11 bases matching TRBD2. The CDR3 loop spans 17 amino acids. V was pared by 2 bases and J by 7 bases, with 9 bases of the junction left unmatched. Per germline, CDR1 KGHDR and CDR2 SFDVKD. The CDR3 is CATSDSYSGRAVNEQFF. CDR3 nucleotide sequence: TGTGCCACCAGTGATTCATATAGCGGGAGGGCCGTAAATGAGCAGTTCTTC.

This clonotype has only a few counts. V usage is TRBV3-1 and J usage is TRBJ1-2, with 9 bases identical to TRBD1. Trimming removed 1 base from V and 5 bases from J; junction bases left unmatched: 5. The germline CDR1 and CDR2 sequences are LGHDT and YNNKEL (reference sequence). The CDR3 extends over 15 amino acids. CDR3 protein: CASSQVGTGFYGYTF. CDR3 in DNA: TGTGCCAGCAGCCAAGTGGGGACAGGGTTTTATGGCTACACCTTC.

This clonotype showed up just a few times. V gene TRBV3-1 combines with J gene TRBJ2-3, with D tentatively TRBD1 (6 bases). CDR1 and CDR2 from the germline V gene are LGHDT and YNNKEL (reference sequence). The CDR3 totals 16 residues. Trimming stripped 4 bases from V and 2 bases from J, with 16 bases between. For the CDR3, the DNA is TGTGCCAGCAGCCCAGATCGACAGGAATTCACAGATACGCAGTATTTT. This codes for CASSPDRQEFTDTQYF.

The chain is built from TRBV12-3 or TRBV12-4 and TRBJ1-3; unclear D gene. Trimming took off 7 bases at V and 10 bases at J, with 11 bases between the two ends. CDR3 size: 11 residues. CDR3 DNA: TGTGCCAGCACCGCAAGTAGGACCATATATTTT. Amino acids: CASTASRTIYF.

This clonotype appeared many times. This chain joins TRBV29-1 and TRBJ1-5; D not resolved. Germline CDR1 is SQVTM and CDR2 is ANQGSEA. V was clipped by 4 bases and J by 0 bases, with 10 bases between them. The CDR3 runs to 14 residues. The CDR3 reads CSVVSGNSNQPQHF. CDR3 sequence (DNA): TGCAGCGTTGTGTCAGGCAATAGCAATCAGCCCCAGCATTTT.

This clonotype was recorded many times. The chain combines TRBV29-1 with TRBJ2-3, with 9 positions matching TRBD2. The CDR3 has 15 residues. Germline-derived CDR1 and CDR2 are SQVTM and ANQGSEA. V was pared by 1 base and J by 6 bases, with 8 bases of the junction left unmatched. CDR3 coding DNA: TGCAGCGTTGAAGGTCTAGCGGGACGAAGGGATACGCAGTATTTT. As protein: CSVEGLAGRRDTQYF.

The J gene is TRBJ2-5, the V gene TRBV7-9; 12 bases agree with TRBD2. The CDR3 has 16 residues. The germline CDR1 and CDR2 sequences are SEHNR and FQNEAQ (reference sequence). J was trimmed by 5 bases and V by 5 bases; bases with no gene match: 9. Here the CDR3 reads CASSHGLAGSGETQYF. DNA of the CDR3: TGTGCCAGCAGCCACGGACTAGCGGGGAGTGGGGAGACCCAGTACTTC.

This clonotype was seen only a few times. The chain joins TRBV28 to TRBJ2-1; perhaps TRBD1 as D (5 bases). The CDR3 loop spans 13 amino acids. The V gene lost 5 bases and the J gene lost 7 bases, with 12 bases spanning the gap. The germline CDR1 and CDR2 sequences are MDHEN and SYDVKM. CDR3 protein: CASSPTQVNEQFF. The DNA of the CDR3 is TGTGCCAGCAGTCCGACACAGGTGAATGAGCAGTTCTTC.

The rearrangement joins TRBV19 to TRBJ1-1; no definite D call. Trimming pared 0 bases from V and 0 bases from J, leaving 8 bases between. Per germline, CDR1 LNHDA and CDR2 SQIVND (reference sequence). CDR3 size: 15 residues. As DNA, the CDR3 is TGTGCCAGTAGTATAGACCTTAGGGTGAACACTGAAGCTTTCTTT. It specifies CASSIDLRVNTEAFF.

This chain joins TRBV25-1 and TRBJ2-7; tentative D call: TRBD1 (6 bases). Germline V gene sequence: CDR1 MGHDK, CDR2 SYGVNS. The CDR3 has 15 residues. The V gene lost 7 bases and the J gene lost 0 bases, with 16 bases spanning the gap. The CDR3 protein is CASTDSGALSYEQYF. The CDR3 DNA follows: TGTGCCAGCACCGACTCAGGGGCCCTCTCCTACGAGCAGTACTTC.

In its sample, this clonotype was seen a few times. The J gene is TRBJ2-1, the V gene TRBV20-1, with 12 bases aligning to TRBD2. The V gene end was trimmed by 3 bases and the J gene end by 3 bases; junction bases not matched to a gene: 6. Germline V gives CDR1 DFQATT, CDR2 SNEGSKA (reference sequence). The CDR3 totals 16 residues. As DNA, the CDR3 is TGCAGTGCTAGGTTCCTAGCGGGGGGGGGCTACAATGAGCAGTTCTTC. Its translation: CSARFLAGGGYNEQFF.

The rearrangement uses TRBV27 and TRBJ2-7, with 10 nucleotides matching TRBD1. Losses at the gene ends were 6 bases for V and 2 bases for J; bases not matched to a gene: 13. The CDR3 covers 17 residues. Germline CDR1 reads MNHEY; CDR2 reads SMNVEV (reference sequence). The CDR3 region has the DNA TGTGCCAGCAGACGAAGACAGGGGGCTCTTATCACCTACGAGCAGTACTTC. Translated, it gives CASRRRQGALITYEQYF.

This clonotype showed up just a few times. The chain combines TRBV10-3 with TRBJ2-7; 7 nucleotides line up with TRBD1. The germline CDR1 and CDR2 sequences are ENHRY and SYGVKD. The CDR3 has 13 residues. After removal of 5 bases from V and 7 bases from J, the junction contained 8 bases not matched to a gene. The CDR3 nucleotides read TGTGCCATCAGTCCTGAGGGGGCTGGAGAGCAGTACGTC. Its protein product is CAISPEGAGEQYV.

This clonotype was seen a few times. CDR3 nucleotides: TGTGCCAGCAGCCAGTGGGTCTCAGAGCAGTTCTTC. It yields the protein CASSQWVSEQFF. The rearrangement joins TRBV3-1 to TRBJ2-1; no clear D. Germline V lookup: CDR1 LGHDT, CDR2 YNNKEL (reference sequence). V was clipped by 3 bases and J by 10 bases, with 10 bases between them. The CDR3 has 12 residues.

This clonotype was counted a few times. The rearrangement joins TRBV27 to TRBJ2-7, with a tentative D call TRBD2 (5 bases). Trimming removed 9 bases from V and 5 bases from J, with 17 bases in between. The germline V gene has CDR1 MNHEY and CDR2 SMNVEV (reference sequence). This CDR3 comprises 13 residues. This CDR3 is CASPDRGRHEQYV. CDR3 nucleotide sequence: TGTGCCAGTCCCGACCGAGGGCGCCACGAGCAGTACGTC.

The table lists this clonotype with a few counts. This chain joins TRBV7-9 and TRBJ2-5; a possible D gene is TRBD1 (5 bases). The V gene lost 6 bases and the J gene lost 2 bases, with 7 bases spanning the gap. This CDR3 contains 12 residues. Germline V gene data show CDR1 as SEHNR and CDR2 as FQNEAQ (reference sequence). CDR3 sequence reads: CASRTAQETQYF. The CDR3 DNA follows: TGTGCCAGCAGGACAGCTCAAGAGACCCAGTACTTC.